This TCR beta chain was found in a study of spatial heterogeneity in lung cancer. Time point defined: sample taken at primary tumor resection. The table lists this clonotype with many counts. TCRdb itself ran the 5' RACE reads through MiXCR, one entry per CDR3 protein. The sample holds more than 65,000 distinct CDR3 sequences, approximately 8.1% seen once. The sequencing here drew on PBMCs, taken at surgery. The sequence came from a male donor with early-stage non-small cell lung cancer.

The CDR3 nucleotides read TGTGCCAGCAGTGCTCGCAGGAGTGAGACCCAGTACTTC. This codes for CASSARRSETQYF. The chain recombines TRBV2 with TRBJ2-5; no firm D call. Trimming shortened V by 4 bases and J by 5 bases, and 11 bases separated the two germline ends. Germline V gene data show CDR1 as SNHLY and CDR2 as FYNNEI. CDR3 size: 13 residues.